These T cell receptor beta chains were read from a single sample in a study of blood T cell repertoires in COVID-19. The assay was immunoSEQ multiplex PCR, and TCRdb's table has in-frame clones only and misses some. The profile shows approximately 380,000 clones, 85% of them singletons. The source material was peripheral blood. The receptors come from a woman between 18 and 30 years old with acute or convalescent COVID-19. The CDR3 runs from the conserved cysteine through the conserved F or W.

v_call	cdr3_aa
TRBV6-1	CASSEARGRVLGEQYF
TRBV5-4	CASSLGQGSYEQYF
TRBV27	CASSLWQNTGELFF
TRBV10-3	CAISATGTDTGELFF
TRBV7-9	CASRLGLAGDTQYF
TRBV30	CAWRYSGGFAYEQYF
TRBV11-2	CASSPPGTLHPYEQYF
TRBV6-5	CASSYRRDSYEQYF
TRBV10-3	CASSRGLAGVTSYNEQFF
TRBV4-2	CASSHADRELPSYEQYF
TRBV24-1	CATGTSGGTGELFF
TRBV7-8	CASSYSGTGNSPLHF
TRBV27	CASSGANGYTF
TRBV19	CASSPDRPTSGNTIYF
TRBV6-2/TRBV6-3	CASSLSGTNEKLFF
TRBV2	CASSEAGGGYF